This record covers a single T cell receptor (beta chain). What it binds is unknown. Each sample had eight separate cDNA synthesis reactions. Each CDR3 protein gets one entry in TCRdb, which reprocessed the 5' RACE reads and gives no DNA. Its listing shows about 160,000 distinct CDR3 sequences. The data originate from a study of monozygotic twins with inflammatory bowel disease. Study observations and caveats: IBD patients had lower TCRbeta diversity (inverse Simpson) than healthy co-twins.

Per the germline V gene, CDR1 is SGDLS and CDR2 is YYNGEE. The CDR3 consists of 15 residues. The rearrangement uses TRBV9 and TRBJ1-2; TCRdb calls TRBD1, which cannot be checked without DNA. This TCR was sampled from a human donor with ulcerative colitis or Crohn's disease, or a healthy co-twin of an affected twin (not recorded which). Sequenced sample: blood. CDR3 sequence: CASSVVRQGTSGYTF.